The T cell receptor beta chain described here comes from a study of blood T cell repertoires in COVID-19. Germline lookup yields CDR1 SGHTA and CDR2 FQGNSA. The CDR3 is 16 residues long. V shed 5 bases, J shed 3 bases, and the junction held 8 bases outside the gene matches. Sequencing was performed with immunoSEQ multiplex PCR; in TCRdb, only in-frame clones are kept and a portion is missing. The data contain some 63,000 clones, 65% to 90% of them singletons. Only one count was recorded for this clone. Source material: peripheral blood. The genes are TRBV7-2 and TRBJ2-2; 8 bases match TRBD2. The TCR sequence derives from a human donor in a cohort sampled during active COVID-19. CDR3 sequence: CASSPDSGVDTGELFF. The CDR3 DNA is TGTGCCAGCAGCCCCGATAGCGGGGTCGACACCGGGGAGCTGTTTTTT. The full variable domain, rest sourced from reference TRBV7-2 and TRBJ2-2, is GAGVSQSPSNKVTEKGKDVELRCDPISGHTALYWYRQSLGQGLEFLIYFQGNSAPDKSGLPSDRFSAERTGGSVSTLTIQRTQQEDSAVYLCASSPDSGVDTGELFFGEGSRLTVL.